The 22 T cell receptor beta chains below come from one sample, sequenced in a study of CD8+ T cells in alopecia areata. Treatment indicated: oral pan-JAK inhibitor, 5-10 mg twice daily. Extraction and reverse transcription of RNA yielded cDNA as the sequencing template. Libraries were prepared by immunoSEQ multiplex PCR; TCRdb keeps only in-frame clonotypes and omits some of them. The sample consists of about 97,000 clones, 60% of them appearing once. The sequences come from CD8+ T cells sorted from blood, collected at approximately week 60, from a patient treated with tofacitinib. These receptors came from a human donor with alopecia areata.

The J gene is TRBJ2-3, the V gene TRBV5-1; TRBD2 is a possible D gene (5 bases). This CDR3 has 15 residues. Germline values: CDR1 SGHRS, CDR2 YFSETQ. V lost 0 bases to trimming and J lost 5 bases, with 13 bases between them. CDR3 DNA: TGCGCCAGCAGCTTGGTTCCTCGGGGTCGAGATACGCAGTATTTT. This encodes CASSLVPRGRDTQYF.

CDR3: CASSLRAVAVHEQYF. The CDR3 nucleotides read TGCGCCAGCAGCTTGAGGGCCGTAGCCGTCCACGAGCAGTACTTC. This chain uses TRBV5-1 with TRBJ2-7; D call uncertain. Germline V gives CDR1 SGHRS, CDR2 YFSETQ. V was clipped by 1 base and J by 5 bases, with 16 bases between them. The CDR3 totals 15 residues. The variable domain in full, completed from reference TRBV5-1 and TRBJ2-7, reads KAGVTQTPRYLIKTRGQQVTLSCSPISGHRSVSWYQQTPGQGLQFLFEYFSETQRNKGNFPGRFSGRQFSNSRSEMNVSTLELGDSALYLCASSLRAVAVHEQYFGPGTRLTVT.

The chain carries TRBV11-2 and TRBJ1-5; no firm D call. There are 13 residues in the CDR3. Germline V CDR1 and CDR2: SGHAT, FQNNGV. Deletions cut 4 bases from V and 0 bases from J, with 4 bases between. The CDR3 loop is CASSSNSNQPQHF. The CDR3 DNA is TGTGCCAGCAGCTCCAATAGCAATCAGCCCCAGCATTTT.

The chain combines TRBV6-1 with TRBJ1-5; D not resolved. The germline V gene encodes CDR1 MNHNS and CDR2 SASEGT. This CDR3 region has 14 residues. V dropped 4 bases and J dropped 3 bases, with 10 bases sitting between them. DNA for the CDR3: TGTGCCAGCAGTGGCTCGAAGCTCAATCAGCCCCAGCATTTT. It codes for CASSGSKLNQPQHF.

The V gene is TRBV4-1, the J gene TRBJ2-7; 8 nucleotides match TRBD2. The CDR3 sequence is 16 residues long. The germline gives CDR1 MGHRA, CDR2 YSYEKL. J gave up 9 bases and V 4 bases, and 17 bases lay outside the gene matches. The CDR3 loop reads CASSPGGALRELRQYF. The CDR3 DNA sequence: TGCGCCAGCAGCCCGGGGGGGGCATTACGGGAGTTACGGCAGTACTTC.

CDR3 region: CASLGTRITYEQYF. CDR3 nucleotide sequence: TGTGCCAGCTTAGGCACACGGATAACCTACGAGCAGTACTTC. This chain links TRBV6-1 with TRBJ2-7, with D uncertain. This CDR3 spans 14 amino acids. From germline, CDR1 is MNHNS and CDR2 SASEGT. Trimming took 8 bases from V and 2 from J, leaving 16 bases between them.

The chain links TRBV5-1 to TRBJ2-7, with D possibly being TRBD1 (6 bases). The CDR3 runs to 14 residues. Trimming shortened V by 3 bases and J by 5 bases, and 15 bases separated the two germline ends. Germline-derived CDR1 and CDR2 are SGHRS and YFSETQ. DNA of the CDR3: TGCGCCAGCAGCTGGACAGCCGAGGTCAACGAGCAGTACTTC. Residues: CASSWTAEVNEQYF.

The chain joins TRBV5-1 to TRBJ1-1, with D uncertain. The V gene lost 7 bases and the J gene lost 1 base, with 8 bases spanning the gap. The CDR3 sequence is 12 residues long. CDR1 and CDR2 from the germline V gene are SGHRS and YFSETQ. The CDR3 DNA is TGCGCCAGCCGAGAGGGGAACACTGAAGCTTTCTTT. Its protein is CASREGNTEAFF.

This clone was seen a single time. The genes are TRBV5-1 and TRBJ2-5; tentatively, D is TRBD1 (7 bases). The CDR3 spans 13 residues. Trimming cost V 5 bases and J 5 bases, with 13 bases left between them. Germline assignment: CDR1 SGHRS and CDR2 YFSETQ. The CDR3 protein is CASSPGGPETQYF. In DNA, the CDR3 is TGCGCCAGCAGTCCAGGGGGGCCCGAGACCCAGTACTTC. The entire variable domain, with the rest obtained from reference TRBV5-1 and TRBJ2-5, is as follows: KAGVTQTPRYLIKTRGQQVTLSCSPISGHRSVSWYQQTPGQGLQFLFEYFSETQRNKGNFPGRFSGRQFSNSRSEMNVSTLELGDSALYLCASSPGGPETQYFGPGTRLLVL.

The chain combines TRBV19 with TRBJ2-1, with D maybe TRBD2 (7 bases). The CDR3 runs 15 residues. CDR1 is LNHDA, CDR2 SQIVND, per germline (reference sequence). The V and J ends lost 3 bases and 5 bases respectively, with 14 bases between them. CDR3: CASSMRQGRDNEQFF. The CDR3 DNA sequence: TGTGCCAGTAGTATGCGGCAGGGGAGGGACAATGAGCAGTTCTTC.

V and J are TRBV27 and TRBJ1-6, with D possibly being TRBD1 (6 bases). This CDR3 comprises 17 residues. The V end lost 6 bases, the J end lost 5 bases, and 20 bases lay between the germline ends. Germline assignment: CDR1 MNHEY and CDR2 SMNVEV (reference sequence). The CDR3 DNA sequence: TGTGCCAGCAGCCCCCCGAGGGGGATCCCTAATAATTCACCCCTCCACTTT. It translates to CASSPPRGIPNNSPLHF.

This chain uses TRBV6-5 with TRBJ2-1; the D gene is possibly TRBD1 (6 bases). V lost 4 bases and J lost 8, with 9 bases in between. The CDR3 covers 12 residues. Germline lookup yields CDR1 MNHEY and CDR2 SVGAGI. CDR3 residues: CASSSTGYEQFF. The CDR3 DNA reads TGTGCCAGCAGTTCTACAGGGTATGAGCAGTTCTTC.

The DNA for the CDR3 is TGTGCCACCAGCAGTGACGTGGGTGCAGATACGCAGTATTTT. Translated: CATSSDVGADTQYF. V is TRBV15 and J is TRBJ2-3; no clear D. The CDR3 is made up of 14 amino acids. V dropped 3 bases and J dropped 4 bases, with 11 bases sitting between them. Germline CDR1 LNHNV, CDR2 YYDKDF (reference sequence).

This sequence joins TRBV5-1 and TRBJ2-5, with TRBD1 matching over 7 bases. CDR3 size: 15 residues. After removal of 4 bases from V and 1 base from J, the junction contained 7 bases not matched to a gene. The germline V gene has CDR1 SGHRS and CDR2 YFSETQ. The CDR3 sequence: CASSRGQASQETQYF. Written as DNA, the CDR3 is TGCGCCAGCAGCCGCGGACAGGCCTCCCAAGAGACCCAGTACTTC.

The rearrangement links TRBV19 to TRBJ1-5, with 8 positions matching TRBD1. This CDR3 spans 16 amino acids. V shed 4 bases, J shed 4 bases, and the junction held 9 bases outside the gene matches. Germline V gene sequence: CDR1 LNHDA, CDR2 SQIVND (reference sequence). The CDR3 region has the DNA TGTGCCAGTAGTACCGGGGACAGGCTGGCAAATCAGCCCCAGCATTTT. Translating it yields CASSTGDRLANQPQHF.

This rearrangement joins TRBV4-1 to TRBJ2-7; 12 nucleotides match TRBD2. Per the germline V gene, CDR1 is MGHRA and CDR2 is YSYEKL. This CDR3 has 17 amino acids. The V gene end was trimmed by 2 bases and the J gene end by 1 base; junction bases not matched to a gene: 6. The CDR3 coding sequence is TGCGCCAGCAGCCAACCTAGACTAGCGGGGGATTCCTACGAGCAGTACTTC. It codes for CASSQPRLAGDSYEQYF.

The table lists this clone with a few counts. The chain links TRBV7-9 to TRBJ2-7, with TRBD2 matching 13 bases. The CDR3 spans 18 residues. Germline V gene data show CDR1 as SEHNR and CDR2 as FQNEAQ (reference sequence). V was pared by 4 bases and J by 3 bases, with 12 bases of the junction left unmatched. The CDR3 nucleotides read TGTGCCAGCAGCTCAACCGGGACTAGCGGGGCAAAATACTACGAGCAGTACTTC. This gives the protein CASSSTGTSGAKYYEQYF.

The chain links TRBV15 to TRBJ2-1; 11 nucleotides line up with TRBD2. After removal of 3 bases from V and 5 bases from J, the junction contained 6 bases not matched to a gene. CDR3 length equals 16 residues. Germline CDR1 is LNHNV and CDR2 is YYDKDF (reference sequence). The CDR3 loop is CATSSPTSGVHNEQFF. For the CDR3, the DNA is TGTGCCACCAGCAGCCCGACTAGCGGGGTCCACAATGAGCAGTTCTTC.

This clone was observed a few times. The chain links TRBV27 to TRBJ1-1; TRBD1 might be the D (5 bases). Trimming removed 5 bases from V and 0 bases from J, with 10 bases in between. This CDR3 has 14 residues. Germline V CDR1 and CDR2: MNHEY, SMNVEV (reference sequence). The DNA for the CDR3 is TGTGCCAGCAGTCCCCTGGACATGAACACTGAAGCTTTCTTT. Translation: CASSPLDMNTEAFF.

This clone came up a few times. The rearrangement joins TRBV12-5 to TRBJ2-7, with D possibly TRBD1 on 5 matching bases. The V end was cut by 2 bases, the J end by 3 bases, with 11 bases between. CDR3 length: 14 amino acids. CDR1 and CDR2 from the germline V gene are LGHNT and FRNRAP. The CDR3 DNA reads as TGTGCTAGTGGTTTGCTGCCAGGGAACTACGAGCAGTACTTC. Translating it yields CASGLLPGNYEQYF.

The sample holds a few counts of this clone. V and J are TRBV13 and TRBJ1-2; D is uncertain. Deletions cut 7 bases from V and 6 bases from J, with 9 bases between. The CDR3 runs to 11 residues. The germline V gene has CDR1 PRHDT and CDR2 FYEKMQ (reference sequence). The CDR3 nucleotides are TGTGCCAGCAAGGTATATCATGGCTACACCTTC. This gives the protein CASKVYHGYTF.

CDR3 amino acids: CASSPDHASTDTQYF. CDR3 in DNA: TGTGCCAGCAGCCCTGACCACGCCTCTACAGATACGCAGTATTTT. The chain employs TRBV7-9 and TRBJ2-3; no clear D. Germline assignment: CDR1 SEHNR and CDR2 FQNEAQ (reference sequence). This CDR3 spans 15 amino acids. Trimming removed 5 bases from V and 3 bases from J, with 15 bases in between.